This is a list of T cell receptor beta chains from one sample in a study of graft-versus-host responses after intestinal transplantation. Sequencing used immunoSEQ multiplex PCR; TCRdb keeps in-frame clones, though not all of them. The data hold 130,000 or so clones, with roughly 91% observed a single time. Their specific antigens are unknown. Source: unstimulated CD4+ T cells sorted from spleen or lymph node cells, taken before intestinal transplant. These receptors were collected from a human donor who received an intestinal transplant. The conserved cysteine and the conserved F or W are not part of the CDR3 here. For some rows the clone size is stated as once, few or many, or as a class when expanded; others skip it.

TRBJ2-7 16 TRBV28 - ASSLGWTSGRSPYEQY
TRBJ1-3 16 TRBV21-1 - ASSTPGEGPHSGNTIY
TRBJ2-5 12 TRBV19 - ASRSAGYQETQY
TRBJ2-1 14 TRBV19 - ASSFSPGWAYNEQF
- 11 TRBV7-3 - ASSMGQFYEQY
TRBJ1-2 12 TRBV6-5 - ASSSVLPHYGYT
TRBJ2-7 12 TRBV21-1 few ASSKGEETYEQY
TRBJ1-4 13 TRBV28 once ASSFGDATNEKLF
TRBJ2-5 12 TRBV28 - ASSLGTGIKTQY
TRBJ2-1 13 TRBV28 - ASSSGLAEASAQF
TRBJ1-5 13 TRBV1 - TSSQGTGKRPPQH
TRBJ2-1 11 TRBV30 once AWGGLGGNEQF
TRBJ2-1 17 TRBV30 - AWSPRLAGVQIGPNEQF
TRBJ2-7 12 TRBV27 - ASSSLVGSYEQY
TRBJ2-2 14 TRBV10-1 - ASSDMVAQGTGELF
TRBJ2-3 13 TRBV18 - ASSSNPISTDTQY
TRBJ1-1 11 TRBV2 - ASGKDLNTEAF
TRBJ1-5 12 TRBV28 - ASRPGGERQPQH
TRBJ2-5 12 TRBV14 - ASSLRQRRETQY
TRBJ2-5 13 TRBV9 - ASSARTSLPETQY
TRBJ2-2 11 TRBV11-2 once ASSLAGSGELF
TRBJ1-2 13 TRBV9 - ASSGGQGLNYGYT
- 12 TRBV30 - AWKKFLPPYEQY
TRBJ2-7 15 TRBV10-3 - ASRGRTGGKVGYEQY
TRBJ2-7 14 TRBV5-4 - ASSQFDRDSSYEQY
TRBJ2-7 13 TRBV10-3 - AISGGTSRSYEQY
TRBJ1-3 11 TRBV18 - ASSPTGVDTIY
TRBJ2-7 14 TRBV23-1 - ASSLDGGAGGGEQY
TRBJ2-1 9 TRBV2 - ASSVKLEQF
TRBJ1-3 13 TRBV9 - ASSASVEDGNTIY
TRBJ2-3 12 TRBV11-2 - ASSASGREDTQY
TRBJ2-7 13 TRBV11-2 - ASSLVVGESYEQY
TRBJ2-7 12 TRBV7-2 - ASSWIGNSYEQY
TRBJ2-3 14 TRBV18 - ASSRTSGSGTDTQY
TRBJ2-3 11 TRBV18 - ASSPGVEDTQY
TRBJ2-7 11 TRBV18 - ASSKTGTYEQY
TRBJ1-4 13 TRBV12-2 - ASRFRDREGEKLF
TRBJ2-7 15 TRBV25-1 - ASSELRLSGRQDEQY
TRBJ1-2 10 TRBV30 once ACTAGIYGYT
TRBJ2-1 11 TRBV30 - AWSRLGVNEQF